Detailed here is one T cell receptor beta chain. The target antigen is unknown. This record comes from a study of Ad26.COV2.S vaccination and SARS-CoV-2 variants. About the study: COV1001, an Ad26.COV2.S trial, supplied this vaccine-arm donor. In the study, Ad26.COV2.S was injected intramuscularly once, or twice 56 days apart.

Data came from immunoSEQ multiplex PCR; TCRdb stores just in-frame clones and leaves some out. The sample carries about 680,000 clones, about 90% recorded once. The germline V gene encodes CDR1 MNHEY and CDR2 SMNVEV (reference sequence). CDR3 length: 12 residues. V lost 2 bases and J lost 8; bases outside the gene matches: 1. Study-level points and caveats: Analyses of TCR breadth and depth may have underestimated total T cell responses. Participants given vaccine showed non-spike TCR breadth similar to that of placebo recipients.

Treatment defined: some 20 received Ad26.COV2.S at low or high dose, single or two shots; about 5 received placebo; per-sample allocation not given. Day 63 following the first vaccine or placebo injection was when the samples were taken. The sample consisted of peripheral blood, taken in a trial of Ad26.COV2.S vaccine versus placebo. This receptor was obtained from a person between 18 and 65 years old who received the Ad26.COV2.S COVID-19 vaccine or a placebo. V usage is TRBV27 and J usage is TRBJ1-1; 8 nucleotides align to TRBD1. CDR3 DNA: TGTGCCAGCAGTTTACAGGGGGCGGAAGCTTTCTTT. It specifies CASSLQGAEAFF.